Listed here are 32 T cell receptor beta chains from one sample, sequenced in a study of spatial heterogeneity in lung cancer. As for time point: sample taken at primary tumor resection. TCRdb processed the 5' RACE reads anew with MiXCR; each CDR3 protein has one entry. The data show roughly 2,900 distinct CDR3 sequences, approximately 5.1% seen once. Findings and limits, study-wide: Counts of expanded intratumoral alpha and beta TCRs tracked tumor mutation counts.

Their antigens are not known. Specimen: lung tumor tissue, collected at surgery. The receptor set was obtained from a male donor with early-stage non-small cell lung cancer.

Judged by abundance, this clonotype is medium-sized. This beta chain is an unintended read in a library built for alpha chains; its size means little. The chain is built from TRBV20-1 and TRBJ1-2, with D possibly matching TRBD1 (6 bases). Trimming removed 6 bases at V and 3 bases at J, with 14 bases between. The CDR3 sequence is 13 residues long. The germline gives CDR1 DFQATT, CDR2 SNEGSKA (reference sequence). The CDR3: CSAPPDRDYGYTF. The CDR3 DNA is TGCAGTGCCCCCCCGGACAGAGACTATGGCTACACCTTC.

Relative to its sample, this clonotype is medium-sized. A library made for alpha chains picked up this beta chain off target, so its size means little. The chain uses TRBV20-1 and TRBJ1-1; D gene uncertain. CDR3 length: 20 amino acids. The V end was cut by 3 bases, the J end by 1 base, with 30 bases between. Germline CDR1 is DFQATT and CDR2 is SNEGSKA (reference sequence). Here the CDR3 DNA reads TGCAGTGCTAGGAAGCCCACAGTCTGGACGGGCGACCGGTGGAACACTGAAGCTTTCTTT. This encodes CSARKPTVWTGDRWNTEAFF.

This clonotype is categorized as medium-sized. Because this beta chain is a stray read in a library intended to capture alpha chains, its abundance should not be given much weight. This chain joins TRBV12-3 or TRBV12-4 and TRBJ2-2, with D unresolved. The V and J ends lost 7 bases and 1 base respectively, with 7 bases between them. This CDR3 region has 13 residues. Here the CDR3 reads CASKAGNTGELFF. DNA for the CDR3: TGTGCCAGCAAGGCCGGGAACACCGGGGAGCTGTTTTTT.

In this sample, this clonotype turned up many times. For a library built for alpha chains, this beta chain is a stray read; little rests on its size. The chain joins TRBV5-1 to TRBJ2-7; D perhaps matches TRBD2 (6 bases). From germline, CDR1 is SGHRS and CDR2 YFSETQ. This CDR3 spans 12 amino acids. The ends were cut back, 4 bases at V and 6 bases at J, with 11 bases in the middle. CDR3 nucleotide sequence: TGCGCCAGCAGCCCGACGGGGGTCGAGCAGTACTTC. It translates to CASSPTGVEQYF.

The sample holds many counts of this clonotype. In a library made to pick up alpha chains, this beta chain is a stray read with a size that means little. The chain employs TRBV20-1 and TRBJ2-7; TRBD1 matches at 7 bases. V shed 6 bases and J 1 base; nucleotides not matched to a gene: 15. Looked up from germline, CDR1 is DFQATT and CDR2 is SNEGSKA (reference sequence). The CDR3 is made up of 16 amino acids. CDR3 DNA sequence: TGCAGTGCGCAGAAGACTACAGGGGTTAATTCCTACGAGCAGTACTTC. Translation gives CSAQKTTGVNSYEQYF.

By its share, this clonotype is medium-sized (0.01 to 0.1%). The size of this beta chain means little, since it is a stray read in a library made for alpha chains. This rearrangement joins TRBV4-3 to TRBJ2-5; D possibly corresponds to TRBD1 (6 bases). Per the germline V gene, CDR1 is LGHNA and CDR2 is YSLEER. The germline V and J ends were trimmed by 1 base and 2 bases, with 14 bases remaining between them. The CDR3 sequence is 16 residues long. The CDR3 protein is CASSQGSGVSQETQYF. The CDR3 nucleotides are TGCGCCAGCAGCCAAGGTTCAGGGGTTAGTCAAGAGACCCAGTACTTC.

This clonotype was detected many times. This beta chain turned up in a library designed for alpha chains; as an off-target read, its abundance says little. This chain joins TRBV20-1 and TRBJ1-5, with D perhaps matching TRBD1 (6 bases). The V gene's germline CDR1 is DFQATT and CDR2 SNEGSKA (reference sequence). The CDR3 is 14 residues long. V lost 6 bases and J 3 bases, leaving 15 bases between the germline ends. The CDR3 DNA sequence: TGCAGTGCCCAAGGGGGGCAGATCAATCAGCCCCAGCATTTT. Its protein product is CSAQGGQINQPQHF.

This clonotype was recorded at least ten times. This beta chain represents an off-target read in a library built for alpha chains; its size is of limited meaning. V is TRBV4-1 and J is TRBJ1-1; 7 nucleotides match TRBD1. The CDR3 spans 17 residues. The germline gives CDR1 MGHRA, CDR2 YSYEKL. V was pared by 0 bases and J by 3 bases, with 10 bases of the junction left unmatched. The CDR3 DNA is TGCGCCAGCAGCCAAGAAGGCGCGACAGGGAGGGACACTGAAGCTTTCTTT. It translates to CASSQEGATGRDTEAFF.

This clonotype occurred many times. As an off-target read in a library built for alpha chains, this beta chain has a frequency of little significance. The rearrangement joins TRBV19 to TRBJ1-4, with D possibly TRBD1 on 6 matching bases. CDR1 and CDR2 from the germline V gene are LNHDA and SQIVND (reference sequence). V lost 6 bases and J lost 5, with 13 bases in between. The length of the CDR3 is 14 residues. The CDR3 DNA follows: TGTGCCAGTAGATTAGGACAGTCGAATGAAAAACTGTTTTTT. It is translated as CASRLGQSNEKLFF.

In this sample, this clonotype is medium-sized. In a library made to pick up alpha chains, this beta chain is a stray read with a size that means little. This chain connects TRBV7-2 to TRBJ2-1, with 8 bases matching TRBD1. The CDR3 is made up of 19 amino acids. With 5 bases clipped from V and 2 bases from J, the junction kept 17 bases outside the gene matches. The V gene's germline CDR1 is SGHTA and CDR2 FQGNSA. CDR3 amino acids: CASSPPQGGTDRAYNEQFF. The CDR3 bases are TGTGCCAGCAGCCCCCCTCAGGGAGGAACGGACAGGGCCTACAATGAGCAGTTCTTC. Using reference TRBV7-2 and TRBJ2-1 for the parts outside the CDR3, the full variable domain is GAGVSQSPSNKVTEKGKDVELRCDPISGHTALYWYRQSLGQGLEFLIYFQGNSAPDKSGLPSDRFSAERTGGSVSTLTIQRTQQEDSAVYLCASSPPQGGTDRAYNEQFFGPGTRLTVL.

In its sample, this clonotype was seen many times. Because the library targeted alpha chains, this beta chain is an off-target read whose size means little. This chain uses TRBV12-5 with TRBJ2-5, with D possibly being TRBD2 (6 bases). There are 15 residues in the CDR3. V shed 2 bases and J shed 4 bases, with 14 bases lying between them. Germline V CDR1 and CDR2: LGHNT, FRNRAP. The CDR3 sequence: CASGLRSGARETQYF. The CDR3 DNA sequence: TGTGCTAGTGGTTTGAGGTCGGGAGCCCGAGAGACCCAGTACTTC.

Relative to its sample, this clonotype is medium-sized (0.01 to 0.1%). This beta chain is an unintended read in a library built for alpha chains; its size means little. The chain combines TRBV13 with TRBJ1-6; D gene ambiguous. Germline V gene data show CDR1 as PRHDT and CDR2 as FYEKMQ (reference sequence). This CDR3 has 16 amino acids. The V end was cut by 4 bases, the J end by 7 bases, with 17 bases between. CDR3 loop: CASSSINPLGNSPLHF. CDR3 bases: TGTGCCAGCAGCTCTATAAACCCCCTGGGGAATTCACCCCTCCACTTT.

This clonotype was detected many times. This beta chain was picked up by a library intended for alpha chains and is off target, so its count carries little meaning. The genes are TRBV6-5 and TRBJ1-2; no firm D call. The CDR3 has 12 amino acids. Germline CDR1 reads MNHEY; CDR2 reads SVGAGI. V lost 2 bases to trimming and J lost 4 bases, with 5 bases between them. The CDR3 loop is CASSYDGYGYTF. The DNA for the CDR3 is TGTGCCAGCAGTTACGACGGCTATGGCTACACCTTC.

This clonotype was counted at least ten times. This beta chain is an off-target read within a library intended for alpha chains, so its frequency means little. This chain connects TRBV27 to TRBJ2-3; D is possibly TRBD1 (6 bases). Germline CDR1 and CDR2: MNHEY and SMNVEV (reference sequence). Between the trimmed V and J ends, which lost 7 bases and 0 bases, there was a span of 11 bases. The CDR3 covers 14 residues. CDR3 coding DNA: TGTGCCAGCACCAAGACAGGAAGCACAGATACGCAGTATTTT. Translated, it gives CASTKTGSTDTQYF.

By frequency in the sample, this clonotype is medium-sized. The library was built for alpha chains, so this beta chain is an off-target read and its size means little. The rearrangement links TRBV28 to TRBJ1-2, with D maybe TRBD1 (6 bases). There are 15 residues in the CDR3. Germline V gives CDR1 MDHEN, CDR2 SYDVKM. Trimming pared 6 bases from V and 4 bases from J, leaving 18 bases between. The CDR3 sequence is CASSTDRPWAYGYTF. DNA of the CDR3: TGTGCCAGCAGCACCGACAGGCCCTGGGCCTATGGCTACACCTTC.

By share of the sample, this clonotype is large. This beta chain is an off-target read within a library intended for alpha chains, so its frequency means little. The rearrangement uses TRBV4-3 and TRBJ2-3; D is possibly TRBD2 (5 bases). The length of the CDR3 is 14 residues. The V and J ends lost 2 bases and 1 base respectively, with 7 bases between them. The V gene's germline CDR1 is LGHNA and CDR2 YSLEER. CDR3 amino acids: CASSQREGTDTQYF. The CDR3 coding sequence is TGCGCCAGCAGCCAACGGGAAGGCACAGATACGCAGTATTTT.

This clonotype appeared a few times. As an off-target read in a library built for alpha chains, this beta chain has a frequency of little significance. The chain combines TRBV7-9 with TRBJ1-6; TRBD1 matches 9 bases. V lost 4 bases, J lost 9 bases, and 4 bases stayed unmatched. The CDR3 has 14 amino acids. The V gene's germline CDR1 is SEHNR and CDR2 FQNEAQ (reference sequence). The CDR3 reads CASSWDREGSPLHF. Written as DNA, the CDR3 is TGTGCCAGCAGCTGGGACAGGGAGGGTTCACCCCTCCACTTT.

This clonotype was seen ten or more times. A library prepared for alpha chains yielded this beta chain as an off-target read; its size is of little meaning. The rearrangement joins TRBV3-1 to TRBJ2-7, with D uncertain. This CDR3 is 14 amino acids long. Trimming pared 0 bases from V and 3 bases from J, leaving 9 bases between. Germline V lookup: CDR1 LGHDT, CDR2 YNNKEL (reference sequence). The CDR3 protein is CASSQDPRYYEQYF. CDR3 bases: TGTGCCAGCAGCCAAGACCCCCGGTACTACGAGCAGTACTTC.

This clonotype was counted ten times or more. Since it is a stray read in a library aimed at alpha chains, this beta chain has a size that is not meaningful. This sequence joins TRBV7-2 and TRBJ1-5; no clear D. Trimming took off 1 base at V and 0 bases at J, with 7 bases between the two ends. Looked up from germline, CDR1 is SGHTA and CDR2 is FQGNSA. The CDR3 totals 15 residues. Here the CDR3 DNA reads TGTGCCAGCAGCTTAGGTACGAATAGCAATCAGCCCCAGCATTTT. This encodes CASSLGTNSNQPQHF.

By its share, this clonotype is medium-sized (0.01 to 0.1%). Because this beta chain is a stray read in a library intended to capture alpha chains, its abundance should not be given much weight. The chain employs TRBV28 and TRBJ2-1; D is undetermined. There are 11 residues in the CDR3. V shed 6 bases and J shed 9 bases, with 9 bases lying between them. CDR1 is MDHEN, CDR2 SYDVKM, per germline. The CDR3 sequence is CASSLDAEQFF. The DNA for the CDR3 is TGTGCCAGCAGCCTTGACGCTGAGCAGTTCTTC.

In its sample, this clonotype ranks as medium-sized. The library was prepared for alpha chains; this beta chain is a stray read, so its frequency means little. This chain links TRBV7-3 with TRBJ2-5, with D possibly TRBD1 on 6 matching bases. Trimming stripped 2 bases from V and 5 bases from J, with 9 bases between. The length of the CDR3 is 13 residues. Germline-derived CDR1 and CDR2 are SGHTA and FQGTGA. The CDR3 spells CASSLGGRETQYF. CDR3 in DNA: TGTGCCAGCAGCTTAGGGGGCCGGGAGACCCAGTACTTC.

This clonotype was counted at least ten times. A library prepared for alpha chains yielded this beta chain as an off-target read; its size is of little meaning. The chain is built from TRBV20-1 and TRBJ2-3, with 12 bases identical to TRBD2. CDR3 length: 16 amino acids. V lost 1 base to trimming and J lost 3 bases; unmatched junction nucleotides: 5. Germline CDR1 and CDR2: DFQATT and SNEGSKA (reference sequence). The CDR3 reads CSARVRLAGDTDTQYF. CDR3 nucleotide sequence: TGCAGTGCTAGAGTGAGACTAGCGGGAGATACAGATACGCAGTATTTT.

Note on this clonotype: Little can be read into the size of this beta chain, an off-target read in a library designed for alpha chains. This sequence joins TRBV6-2 or TRBV6-3 and TRBJ2-6, with D unresolved. V lost 5 bases and J lost 4, with 21 bases in between. The CDR3 contains 18 residues. Per germline, CDR1 MNHEY and CDR2 SVGEGT. CDR3 region: CASSPIGYIAGGANVLTF. The CDR3 region has the DNA TGTGCCAGCAGTCCCATAGGATATATTGCCGGGGGGGCCAACGTCCTGACTTTC.

Regarding this clonotype: This beta chain was picked up by a library intended for alpha chains and is off target, so its count carries little meaning. The rearrangement joins TRBV20-1 to TRBJ2-5; D remains ambiguous. Germline V gene data show CDR1 as DFQATT and CDR2 as SNEGSKA (reference sequence). The germline V and J ends were trimmed by 3 bases and 0 bases, with 11 bases remaining between them. There are 14 residues in the CDR3. The CDR3 DNA is TGCAGTGCTAGTTACGGGTGGTACCAAGAGACCCAGTACTTC. Its translation: CSASYGWYQETQYF.

This clonotype is classed as medium-sized (0.01 to 0.1%). The library was designed around alpha chains, so this beta chain is a stray read whose abundance carries little weight. J is TRBJ2-2 and V is TRBV28, with 12 bases matching TRBD2. The CDR3 length is 15 residues. V was pared by 7 bases and J by 4 bases, with 4 bases of the junction left unmatched. Per germline, CDR1 MDHEN and CDR2 SYDVKM. This CDR3 reads CASIPSGRGTGELFF. CDR3 in DNA: TGTGCCAGCATACCTAGCGGGAGGGGCACCGGGGAGCTGTTTTTT.

As regards this clonotype: This beta chain turned up in a library designed for alpha chains; as an off-target read, its abundance says little. J is TRBJ1-4 and V is TRBV11-2; D ambiguous. The germline CDR1 and CDR2 sequences are SGHAT and FQNNGV. The CDR3 sequence is 14 residues long. Between the trimmed V and J ends, which lost 1 base and 4 bases, there was a span of 7 bases. The CDR3 region is CASSLGGDNEKLFF. Here the CDR3 DNA reads TGTGCCAGCAGCTTAGGCGGAGATAATGAAAAACTGTTTTTT.

Comment on this clonotype: Because this beta chain is a stray read in a library intended to capture alpha chains, its abundance should not be given much weight. This sequence joins TRBV14 and TRBJ1-1; D not resolved. This CDR3 has 13 amino acids. The V gene's germline CDR1 is SGHDN and CDR2 FVKESK. V lost 4 bases, J lost 0 bases, and 6 bases lay in between. The CDR3 DNA follows: TGTGCCAGCAGCCGCAGACTGAACACTGAAGCTTTCTTT. Residues: CASSRRLNTEAFF.

This clonotype was seen repeatedly, ten times or more. Since it is a stray read in a library aimed at alpha chains, this beta chain has a size that is not meaningful. The chain recombines TRBV7-2 with TRBJ1-5, with unresolved D. Germline V gives CDR1 SGHTA, CDR2 FQGNSA. The CDR3 consists of 13 residues. V shed 4 bases and J shed 9 bases, with 13 bases lying between them. The CDR3 DNA reads TGTGCCAGCAGCTCAAAGACCGGAGCGCCCCAGCATTTT. Its translation: CASSSKTGAPQHF.

This clonotype is termed medium-sized. This beta chain lies outside the target of a library built for alpha chains; its clone size means little. The J gene is TRBJ2-7, the V gene TRBV20-1; TRBD2 matches at 9 bases. This CDR3 comprises 14 residues. CDR1 DFQATT and CDR2 SNEGSKA come from the germline V gene (reference sequence). J gave up 3 bases and V 1 base, and 4 bases lay outside the gene matches. This chain's CDR3 is CSARGGGEDYEQYF. CDR3 in DNA: TGCAGTGCTAGAGGCGGGGGGGAGGACTACGAGCAGTACTTC.

Turning to this clonotype: Because this beta chain is a stray read in a library intended to capture alpha chains, its abundance should not be given much weight. V usage is TRBV30 and J usage is TRBJ2-7; D is unresolved. V dropped 4 bases and J dropped 6 bases, with 13 bases sitting between them. The CDR3 spans 12 residues. Per germline, CDR1 GTSNPN and CDR2 SVGIG (reference sequence). The DNA of the CDR3 is TGTGCCTGGATGCCGGGTTCTCGCGAGCAGTACTTC. This encodes CAWMPGSREQYF.

As to this clonotype: The library was built for alpha chains, so this beta chain is an off-target read and its size means little. This rearrangement joins TRBV7-3 to TRBJ2-1; D is ambiguous. Trimming shortened V by 5 bases and J by 10 bases, and 12 bases separated the two germline ends. Germline lookup yields CDR1 SGHTA and CDR2 FQGTGA. This CDR3 is built from 12 residues. The CDR3 region is CASSVPSGEQFF. The CDR3 nucleotides are TGTGCCAGCAGCGTTCCCTCCGGGGAGCAGTTCTTC.

This clonotype is categorized as medium-sized (0.01 to 0.1%). This beta chain is a stray sequence in a library constructed for alpha chains; its clone size is not meaningful. The CDR3 DNA is TGTGCCTGGAGTGTAATGGACACCGGGGAGCTGTTTTTT. Amino acid sequence: CAWSVMDTGELFF. The V and J genes are TRBV30 and TRBJ2-2; no clear D. The germline gives CDR1 GTSNPN, CDR2 SVGIG (reference sequence). The ends were cut back, 0 bases at V and 3 bases at J, with 5 bases in the middle. This CDR3 region has 13 residues.